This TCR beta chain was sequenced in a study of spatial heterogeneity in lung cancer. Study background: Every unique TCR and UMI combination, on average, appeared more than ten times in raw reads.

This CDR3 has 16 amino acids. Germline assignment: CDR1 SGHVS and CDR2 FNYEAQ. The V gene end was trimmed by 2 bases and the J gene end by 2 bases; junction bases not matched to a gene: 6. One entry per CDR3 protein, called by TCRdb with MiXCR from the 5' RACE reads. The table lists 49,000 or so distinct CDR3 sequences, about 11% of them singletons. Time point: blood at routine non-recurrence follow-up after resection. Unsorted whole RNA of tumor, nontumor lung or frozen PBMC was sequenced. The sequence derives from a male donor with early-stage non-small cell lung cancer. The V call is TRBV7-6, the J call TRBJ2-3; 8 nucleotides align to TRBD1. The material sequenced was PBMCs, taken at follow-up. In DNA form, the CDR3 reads TGTGCCAGCAGCTTAATGGAACAGGGGGTCACAGATACGCAGTATTTT. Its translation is CASSLMEQGVTDTQYF. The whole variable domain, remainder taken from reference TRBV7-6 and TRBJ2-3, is GAGVSQSPRYKVTKRGQDVALRCDPISGHVSLYWYRQALGQGPEFLTYFNYEAQQDKSGLPNDRFSAERPEGSISTLTIQRTEQRDSAMYRCASSLMEQGVTDTQYFGPGTRLTVL.